What follows are 4 T cell receptor beta chains derived from one specimen sequenced in a study of blood T cells in healthy people across ages. The authors ran a second PCR of 7 to 11 cycles using a sample-barcoded 5' primer and a J-beta primer mix. One entry per CDR3 protein, called by TCRdb with MiXCR from the 5' RACE reads. The sample has about 970,000 distinct CDR3 sequences, roughly 50% seen once. Sequencing was performed on blood. All receptors derive from a woman aged 60-75 years in good health.

The chain is built from TRBV4-1 and TRBJ2-3; D is possibly TRBD1 (6 bases). CDR1 is MGHRA, CDR2 YSYEKL, per germline. CDR3 length equals 14 residues. V lost 6 bases, J lost 1 base, and 11 bases lay in between. The CDR3 DNA reads as TGCGCCAGCAGAAATCCAGGGGGCACAGATACGCAGTATTTT. It is translated as CASRNPGGTDTQYF.

The rearrangement joins TRBV5-1 to TRBJ1-2, with 11 bases lining up with TRBD1. The germline CDR1 and CDR2 sequences are SGHRS and YFSETQ. The CDR3 totals 14 residues. The ends lost 4 bases at V and 5 bases at J; junction bases unmatched: 4. CDR3 in amino acids: CASSRGQGEYGYTF. The CDR3 nucleotides read TGCGCCAGCAGCCGGGGACAGGGGGAGTATGGCTACACCTTC.

This clonotype came up a few times. This chain joins TRBV7-9 and TRBJ1-1, with 9 bases matching TRBD1. The CDR3 has 15 residues. With 4 bases clipped from V and 0 bases from J, the junction kept 3 bases outside the gene matches. Germline CDR1 is SEHNR and CDR2 is FQNEAQ (reference sequence). This CDR3 reads CASSSRQGVNTEAFF. In nucleotides, the CDR3 is TGTGCCAGCAGCTCACGACAGGGGGTGAACACTGAAGCTTTCTTT.

This clonotype was seen a single time. V and J are TRBV6-6 and TRBJ1-5, with D perhaps TRBD1 (5 bases). The germline V gene has CDR1 MNHNY and CDR2 SVGAGI (reference sequence). The CDR3 has 13 residues. V was trimmed by 9 bases and J by 2 bases, leaving 11 bases between them. CDR3 coding DNA: TGTGCCAGTACGTTGGGGGGCAATCAGCCCCAGCATTTT. It specifies CASTLGGNQPQHF.